Described below is a single T cell receptor (beta chain) sequence and its context. Its antigen is currently unknown. This sample is part of a study of T cells in localized non-small cell lung cancer. Findings and caveats of the study: Only one tumor region went through sequencing, so heterogeneity may still be there. A higher density of T cells in blood coincided with extended overall survival. A median of roughly 52 of the top 100 tumor clones appeared in adjacent lung, which was paired and uninvolved.

J was trimmed by 5 bases and V by 2 bases; bases with no gene match: 7. CDR1 is SSHAT and CDR2 is FNYEAQ in the germline V gene (reference sequence). The CDR3 length is 16 residues. The table came from immunoSEQ multiplex PCR; TCRdb's copy has only in-frame clones and leaves some out. The sample has about 47,000 clones, 70% to 90% seen once. The chain links TRBV7-7 to TRBJ2-5; 11 nucleotides align to TRBD1. The sequence derives from a man aged 35 to 69 with stage II lung adenocarcinoma. The material was PBMCs, obtained before any cancer treatment. CDR3 protein: CASSLRRTGGYETQYF. CDR3 bases: TGTGCCAGCAGCTTAAGGAGGACAGGGGGCTACGAGACCCAGTACTTC.